Here is one T cell receptor (beta chain) with its context. These data come from a study of shared clonotypes between healthy human individuals. Germline-derived CDR1 and CDR2 are SGHRS and YFSETQ. This CDR3 region has 14 residues. V lost 7 bases, J lost 5 bases, and 15 bases lay in between. Profiled with immunoSEQ multiplex PCR; TCRdb holds only in-frame clones, not every one. The sample has roughly 2,300,000 clones, roughly 92% seen once. Recent vaccinations or acute infections were absent in the healthy HIV-negative adult donors. The rearrangement links TRBV5-1 to TRBJ2-2; possible D gene TRBD2, 6 bases. Source material: naive CD4+ T cells from PBMCs. Sample subset: CD45RA+ positively selected. This receptor was taken from a man younger than 30 in good health. Some clones in this sample may be carry-over from other donors' samples. The CDR3 nucleotides read TGCGCCAGCCGACTAGTCCTTATGACCGGGGAGCTGTTTTTT. This translates into CASRLVLMTGELFF.